The source of this T cell receptor (beta chain) is a study of T cells in Graves' hyperthyroidism and ophthalmopathy. The CDR3 loop spans 16 amino acids. CDR1 MGHDK and CDR2 SYGVNS come from the germline V gene. The V end lost 3 bases, the J end lost 5 bases, and 20 bases lay between the germline ends. This clonotype has only a few counts. The investigators amplified TCR beta CDR3 regions from RNA transcripts. TCR CDR3 underwent first-round RT-PCR with the HTBI primer set. One entry per CDR3 protein results from TCRdb running MiXCR on the multiplex PCR reads. The profile shows about 400,000 distinct CDR3 sequences, 15% to 18% of them singletons.

This sequence was found in a woman aged 18-30 years with Graves' hyperthyroidism that later progressed to Graves' ophthalmopathy. The sequencing input was blood. V gene TRBV25-1 combines with J gene TRBJ2-7, with TRBD2 as a possible D gene (6 bases). CDR3 nucleotide sequence: TGTGCCAGCAGTGATGTCTCCGGGACTTATTTCGACGAGCAGTACTTC. Translated, it gives CASSDVSGTYFDEQYF.